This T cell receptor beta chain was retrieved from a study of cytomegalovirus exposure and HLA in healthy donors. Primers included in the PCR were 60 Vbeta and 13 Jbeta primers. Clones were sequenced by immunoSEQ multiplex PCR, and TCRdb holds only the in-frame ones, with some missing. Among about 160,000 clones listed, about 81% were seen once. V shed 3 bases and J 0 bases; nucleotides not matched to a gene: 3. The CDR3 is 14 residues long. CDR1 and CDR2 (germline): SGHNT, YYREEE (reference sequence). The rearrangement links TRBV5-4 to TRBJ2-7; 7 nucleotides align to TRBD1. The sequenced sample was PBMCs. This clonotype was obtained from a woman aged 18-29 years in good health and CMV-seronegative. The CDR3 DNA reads TGTGCCAGCAGCTGGGGACAGAGCTCCTACGAGCAGTACTTC. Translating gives CASSWGQSSYEQYF.